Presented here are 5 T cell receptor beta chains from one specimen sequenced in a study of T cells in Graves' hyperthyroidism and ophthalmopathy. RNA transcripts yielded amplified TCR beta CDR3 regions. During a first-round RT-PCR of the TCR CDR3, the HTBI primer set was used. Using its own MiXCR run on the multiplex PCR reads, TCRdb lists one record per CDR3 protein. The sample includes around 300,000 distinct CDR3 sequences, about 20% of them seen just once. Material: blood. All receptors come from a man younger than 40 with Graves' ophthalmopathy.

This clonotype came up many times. The chain's CDR3 is CASSYTTGNTEAFF. In DNA, the CDR3 is TGTGCCAGCAGTTATACGACAGGGAACACTGAAGCTTTCTTT. The rearrangement links TRBV28 to TRBJ1-1; the D gene is possibly TRBD1 (6 bases). V was shortened by 4 bases and J by 1 base, with 10 bases between the two germline ends. CDR3 length: 14 amino acids. From germline, CDR1 is MDHEN and CDR2 SYDVKM.

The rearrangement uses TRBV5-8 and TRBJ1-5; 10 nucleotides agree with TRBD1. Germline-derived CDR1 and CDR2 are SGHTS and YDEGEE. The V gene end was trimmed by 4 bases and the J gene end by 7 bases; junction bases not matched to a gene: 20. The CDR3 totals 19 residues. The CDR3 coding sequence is TGTGCCAGCAGCCAAGTGTACATAGGGACAGGGGCGGCGGGGCAGCCCCAGCATTTT. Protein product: CASSQVYIGTGAAGQPQHF.

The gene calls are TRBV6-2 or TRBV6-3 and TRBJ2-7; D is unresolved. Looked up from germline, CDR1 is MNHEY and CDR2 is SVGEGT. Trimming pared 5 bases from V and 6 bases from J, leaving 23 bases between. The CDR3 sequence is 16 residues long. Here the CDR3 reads CASSTQDGVLRSEQYF. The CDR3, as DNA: TGTGCCAGCAGTACCCAGGACGGAGTCCTACGATCCGAGCAGTACTTC.

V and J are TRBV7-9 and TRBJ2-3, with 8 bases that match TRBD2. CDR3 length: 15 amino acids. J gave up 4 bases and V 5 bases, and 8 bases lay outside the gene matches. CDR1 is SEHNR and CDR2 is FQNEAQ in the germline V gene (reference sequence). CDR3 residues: CASSRTSTRSDTQYF. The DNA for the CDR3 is TGTGCCAGCAGCCGGACTAGCACGAGGTCAGATACGCAGTATTTT.

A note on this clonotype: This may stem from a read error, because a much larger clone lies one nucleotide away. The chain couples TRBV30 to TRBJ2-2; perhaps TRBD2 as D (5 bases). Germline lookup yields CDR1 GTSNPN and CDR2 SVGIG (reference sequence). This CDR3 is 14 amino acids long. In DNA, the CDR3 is TGTGCCTGGAGTATGACCGATAACACCGGGGAGCTGTCTTTT. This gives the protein CAWSMTDNTGELSF. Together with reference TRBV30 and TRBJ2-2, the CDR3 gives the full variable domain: SQTIHQWPATLVQPVGSPLSLECTVEGTSNPNLYWYRQAAGRGLQLLFYSVGIGQISSEVPQNLSASRPQDRQFILSSKKLLLSDSGFYLCAWSMTDNTGELSFGEGSRLTVL.